A single sample is the source of the 9 T cell receptor beta chains below, sequenced in a study of neurological immune-mediated disorders. TCRdb re-called the 5' RACE reads through MiXCR, storing one row per CDR3 protein. The table has approximately 66,000 distinct CDR3 sequences, nearly 3.5% seen once. Sequencing was carried out using PBMCs. The source is a man aged 40-49 years with multiple sclerosis.

This clonotype came up many times. This chain joins TRBV3-1 and TRBJ2-7; D is unresolved. V shed 1 base and J shed 1 base, with 8 bases lying between them. Per germline, CDR1 LGHDT and CDR2 YNNKEL (reference sequence). CDR3 size: 14 residues. CDR3 nucleotides: TGTGCCAGCAGCCAAGCGCAACAGTCCTACGAGCAGTACTTC. This codes for CASSQAQQSYEQYF.

There are many counts of this clonotype. The chain combines TRBV5-1 with TRBJ2-5; D might be TRBD1 (6 bases). The CDR3 length is 16 residues. V gave up 3 bases and J gave up 2 bases, with 17 bases separating them. Germline-derived CDR1 and CDR2 are SGHRS and YFSETQ. DNA for the CDR3: TGCGCCAGCAGCTCGGATTCGGGACAAATGCAAGAGACCCAGTACTTC. This encodes CASSSDSGQMQETQYF. Looking up the rest from reference TRBV5-1 and TRBJ2-5 gives the full variable domain: KAGVTQTPRYLIKTRGQQVTLSCSPISGHRSVSWYQQTPGQGLQFLFEYFSETQRNKGNFPGRFSGRQFSNSRSEMNVSTLELGDSALYLCASSSDSGQMQETQYFGPGTRLLVL.

This clonotype has a count of ten or more. The chain is built from TRBV6-1 and TRBJ2-7; D might be TRBD2 (5 bases). V was trimmed by 6 bases and J by 3 bases, leaving 9 bases between them. The CDR3 consists of 12 residues. Germline assignment: CDR1 MNHNS and CDR2 SASEGT. The CDR3 sequence: CASSAGFYEQYF. The CDR3 DNA is TGTGCCAGCAGCGCGGGTTTCTACGAGCAGTACTTC.

In this sample, this clonotype turned up many times. The gene calls are TRBV29-1 and TRBJ1-1; D unclear. Germline V CDR1 and CDR2: SQVTM, ANQGSEA. Trimming removed 4 bases at V and 0 bases at J, with 9 bases between. The CDR3 has 13 residues. CDR3 coding DNA: TGCAGCGTTGCGAAAAACTTGAACACTGAAGCTTTCTTT. Translated: CSVAKNLNTEAFF.

This clonotype was counted ten times or more. The rearrangement joins TRBV5-1 to TRBJ2-5; perhaps D is TRBD1 or TRBD2 (7 bases each). Germline V gene sequence: CDR1 SGHRS, CDR2 YFSETQ. CDR3 length equals 13 residues. V lost 3 bases and J lost 3, with 9 bases in between. In nucleotides, the CDR3 is TGCGCCAGCAGCTCAGGGGGGGAAGAGACCCAGTACTTC. Protein: CASSSGGEETQYF.

The sample holds many counts of this clonotype. The chain links TRBV24-1 to TRBJ2-1; 14 bases are a match to TRBD2. Trimming at V came to 2 bases and at J to 8 bases, leaving 10 bases not matched to a gene. Germline V gene lookup returns CDR1 KGHDR and CDR2 SFDVKD. The CDR3 is 18 residues long. The CDR3 nucleotides read TGTGCCACCAGTGATTGGGGACTAGCGGGAGATGGGCGGGATGAGCAGTTCTTC. It specifies CATSDWGLAGDGRDEQFF.

There are many counts of this clonotype. The chain combines TRBV29-1 with TRBJ2-2; D gene unclear. This CDR3 region has 13 residues. Germline lookup yields CDR1 SQVTM and CDR2 ANQGSEA. V lost 4 bases and J 4 bases, leaving 10 bases between the germline ends. The CDR3 DNA is TGCAGCGTTGGCCTGTCGAGCACCGGGGAGCTGTTTTTT. Amino acids: CSVGLSSTGELFF.

This clonotype was observed at least ten times. The V gene is TRBV20-1, the J gene TRBJ1-1, with 8 bases fitting TRBD1. V shed 3 bases and J 3 bases; nucleotides not matched to a gene: 3. The CDR3 has 13 residues. Germline CDR1 is DFQATT and CDR2 is SNEGSKA (reference sequence). The CDR3 DNA is TGCAGTGCTAGTATACAGGGGGACACTGAAGCTTTCTTT. Its translation is CSASIQGDTEAFF.

The rearrangement links TRBV20-1 to TRBJ2-7; 7 positions agree with TRBD1. Germline V lookup: CDR1 DFQATT, CDR2 SNEGSKA (reference sequence). The V and J ends lost 4 bases and 5 bases, in that order; junction bases with no gene match: 5. The CDR3 spans 12 residues. The CDR3 here is CSAIYRGNEQYF. CDR3 nucleotides: TGCAGTGCTATCTACAGGGGAAACGAGCAGTACTTC.